The clone carrying this T cell receptor (beta chain) was seen many times. The data belong to a study of CD8 T cells in ankylosing spondylitis. TCRdb re-called the 5' RACE reads with MiXCR, one entry per CDR3 protein. The table records some 180,000 distinct CDR3 sequences, roughly 18% of them present only once. Trimming removed 0 bases at V and 7 bases at J, with 18 bases between. The V gene's germline CDR1 is SEHNR and CDR2 FQNEAQ (reference sequence). The CDR3 has 16 residues. The TCR was taken from a male donor under 35 with ankylosing spondylitis or in good health (not recorded which). Material for sequencing was blood, either unsorted or a sorted T cell fraction (not recorded which). V usage is TRBV7-9 and J usage is TRBJ1-1, with D hard to call. As DNA, the CDR3 is TGTGCCAGCAGCTTAGCGCCCGGGATAGGGAAAGGTGAAGCTTTCTTT. It is translated as CASSLAPGIGKGEAFF.